The entry that follows covers one TCR beta chain sequence. Its antigen is still unknown. One to two pinch biopsies were taken from the rectum during colonoscopy. The sample comes from a study of pediatric ulcerative colitis. Study-wide context: Disease was pancolitis in several and left-sided in two, histology-confirmed.

The survey-level immunoSEQ assay was used. Produced via immunoSEQ multiplex PCR; TCRdb's table is partial and in-frame only. The sample consists of roughly 17,000 clones, just under 75% of them appearing once. Study results and limitations: Blood-rectal clonal overlap within each person was significantly higher in ulcerative colitis patients than controls. Two rectal CDR3 clonotypes occurred in all ulcerative colitis patients.

Germline V gene lookup returns CDR1 MDHEN and CDR2 SYDVKM. CDR3 length: 18 amino acids. The V and J ends lost 7 bases and 7 bases, in that order; junction bases with no gene match: 19. This chain uses TRBV28 with TRBJ2-2; TRBD2 aligns across 9 bases. Specimen: gut tissue. This sequence originates from a girl aged 10 to 17 with moderate ulcerative colitis. The CDR3 loop is CASTSYGLAGKGVGELFF. The CDR3 DNA reads TGTGCCAGCACCTCCTATGGCCTAGCGGGGAAGGGAGTCGGGGAGCTGTTTTTT. Full variable domain (remainder filled in from reference TRBV28 and TRBJ2-2): DVKVTQSSRYLVKRTGEKVFLECVQDMDHENMFWYRQDPGLGLRLIYFSYDVKMKEKGDIPEGYSVSREKKERFSLILESASTNQTSMYLCASTSYGLAGKGVGELFFGEGSRLTVL.